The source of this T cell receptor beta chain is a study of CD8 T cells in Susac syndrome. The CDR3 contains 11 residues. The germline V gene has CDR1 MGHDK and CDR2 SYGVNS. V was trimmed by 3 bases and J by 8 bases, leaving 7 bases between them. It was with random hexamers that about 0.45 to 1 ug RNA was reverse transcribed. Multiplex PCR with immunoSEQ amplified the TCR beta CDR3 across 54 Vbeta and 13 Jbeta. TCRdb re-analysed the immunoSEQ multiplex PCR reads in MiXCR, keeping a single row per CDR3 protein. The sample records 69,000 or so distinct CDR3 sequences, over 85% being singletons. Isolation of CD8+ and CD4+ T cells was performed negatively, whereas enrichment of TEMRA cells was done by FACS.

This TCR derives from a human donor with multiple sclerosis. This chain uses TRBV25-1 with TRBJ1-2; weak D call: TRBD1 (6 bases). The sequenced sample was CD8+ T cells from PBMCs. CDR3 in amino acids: CASSDRGGYTF. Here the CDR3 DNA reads TGTGCCAGCAGTGACAGGGGCGGCTACACCTTC.